A single sample is the source of the 21 T cell receptor beta chains below, sequenced in a study of T cells in Graves' hyperthyroidism and ophthalmopathy. From RNA transcripts, TCR beta CDR3 regions were amplified. HTBI primers were the set used in a first-round RT-PCR of the TCR CDR3. MiXCR was run by TCRdb on the multiplex PCR reads, yielding one entry per CDR3 protein. The sample lists about 300,000 distinct CDR3 sequences; 13% were seen once. Sequencing input: blood. Every receptor here comes from a woman in her twenties or thirties with Graves' hyperthyroidism that later progressed to Graves' ophthalmopathy.

This clonotype was counted many times. The rearrangement links TRBV29-1 to TRBJ1-2, with D tentatively TRBD1 (5 bases). The length of the CDR3 is 16 residues. Germline V gene sequence: CDR1 SQVTM, CDR2 ANQGSEA. V dropped 2 bases and J dropped 5 bases, with 21 bases sitting between them. Here the CDR3 DNA reads TGCAGCGTTGAAACAAGGGGAGGCAGGGAAGAATATGGCTACACCTTC. It encodes CSVETRGGREEYGYTF.

In this sample, this clonotype turned up many times. The chain uses TRBV7-6 and TRBJ1-1; D ambiguous. The CDR3 length is 13 residues. Between the trimmed V and J ends, which lost 5 bases and 3 bases, there was a span of 10 bases. Germline CDR1 reads SGHVS; CDR2 reads FNYEAQ. Here the CDR3 reads CASSHQRDTEAFF. The CDR3 bases are TGTGCCAGCAGCCACCAGAGGGACACTGAAGCTTTCTTT.

This clonotype was found a few times. The V call is TRBV9, the J call TRBJ1-4; D is ambiguous. There are 14 residues in the CDR3. Germline CDR1 and CDR2: SGDLS and YYNGEE. The V end lost 1 base, the J end lost 8 bases, and 12 bases lay between the germline ends. The DNA for the CDR3 is TGTGCCAGCAGCGTAAGTTTTTCACGAGAAAAACTGTTTTTT. This sequence encodes CASSVSFSREKLFF.

This clonotype was counted at least ten times. The chain carries TRBV7-9 and TRBJ2-5; 14 bases agree with TRBD2. This CDR3 is 18 amino acids long. Germline V gene data show CDR1 as SEHNR and CDR2 as FQNEAQ (reference sequence). The V gene end was trimmed by 6 bases and the J gene end by 1 base; junction bases not matched to a gene: 10. The CDR3 spells CASSPGTSGGLIQETQYF. DNA of the CDR3: TGTGCCAGCAGTCCCGGGACTAGCGGGGGCCTAATCCAAGAGACCCAGTACTTC.

This clonotype has ten or more counts. Here the CDR3 DNA reads TGTGCCAGCTCCCAAAACGGGGGCGGGAGGGCCAGCTACGAGCAGTACTTC. Translated: CASSQNGGGRASYEQYF. The chain employs TRBV18 and TRBJ2-7, with TRBD2 identical over 9 bases. The CDR3 contains 17 residues. Germline CDR1 reads KGHSH; CDR2 reads LQKENI. V gave up 6 bases and J gave up 3 bases; unmatched junction bases: 15.

A few counts support this clonotype. The V and J genes are TRBV5-1 and TRBJ2-3, with 8 bases lining up with TRBD2. This CDR3 has 17 residues. Germline lookup yields CDR1 SGHRS and CDR2 YFSETQ. V shed 5 bases and J 1 base; nucleotides not matched to a gene: 12. The CDR3: CASSHGGGRPGTDTQYF. For the CDR3, the DNA is TGCGCCAGCAGTCACGGGGGCGGGAGGCCTGGCACAGATACGCAGTATTTT.

The V gene is TRBV9, the J gene TRBJ2-7; 8 bases are a match to TRBD1. The germline CDR1 and CDR2 sequences are SGDLS and YYNGEE. The CDR3 totals 15 residues. Germline trimming cut 4 bases from V and 6 bases from J; bases unmatched to any gene: 12. The chain's CDR3 is CASSPRSETGVEQYF. CDR3 coding DNA: TGTGCCAGCAGCCCCCGGAGCGAGACAGGGGTCGAGCAGTACTTC.

A remark on this clonotype: A much larger clone lies one base from this, so it may be a read error. This chain uses TRBV28 with TRBJ2-7; 7 bases match TRBD1. Germline V gene data show CDR1 as MDHEN and CDR2 as SYDVKM. V lost 4 bases, J lost 0 bases, and 9 bases stayed unmatched. CDR3 length: 16 residues. The CDR3 spells CASSSFSGQSSYEQYF. CDR3 in DNA: TGTGCCAGCAGTTCGTTTTCGGGACAGAGCTCCTACGAGCAGTACTTC.

This clonotype was recorded many times. The chain combines TRBV28 with TRBJ2-7; perhaps TRBD2 as D (5 bases). Trimming left V 5 bases short and J 2 bases short, with 10 bases between. The CDR3 runs to 13 residues. Germline assignment: CDR1 MDHEN and CDR2 SYDVKM. CDR3: CASSRADTYEQYF. The DNA of the CDR3 is TGTGCCAGCAGTAGAGCGGATACCTACGAGCAGTACTTC.

This clonotype was recorded many times. This CDR3 is CSARGVVAALGEKLFF. In DNA, the CDR3 is TGCAGTGCTAGAGGAGTGGTGGCAGCCTTAGGGGAAAAACTGTTTTTT. The chain uses TRBV20-1 and TRBJ1-4; D unresolved. Trimming cost V 1 base and J 8 bases, with 20 bases left between them. The CDR3 loop spans 16 amino acids. Germline CDR1 and CDR2: DFQATT and SNEGSKA (reference sequence).

The sample holds many counts of this clonotype. The chain has TRBV6-2 or TRBV6-3 and TRBJ1-1; tentatively, D is TRBD1 (5 bases). This CDR3 contains 14 residues. CDR1 is MNHEY, CDR2 SVGEGT, per germline. V lost 2 bases to trimming and J lost 5 bases, with 12 bases between them. CDR3 protein: CASSYGQGGTEAFF. The CDR3 DNA reads TGTGCCAGCAGTTACGGGCAGGGCGGTACTGAAGCTTTCTTT.

This clonotype was found many times. The chain carries TRBV6-6 and TRBJ2-7; D not certain. The V and J ends lost 2 bases and 2 bases respectively, with 10 bases between them. CDR3 size: 14 residues. Germline V gene sequence: CDR1 MNHNY, CDR2 SVGAGI (reference sequence). The CDR3 region is CASSYTDRAYEQYF. CDR3 coding DNA: TGTGCCAGCAGTTACACGGACCGAGCCTACGAGCAGTACTTC.

This chain joins TRBV2 and TRBJ2-3; D is ambiguous. V shed 6 bases and J shed 8 bases, with 15 bases lying between them. This CDR3 is 13 amino acids long. Germline assignment: CDR1 SNHLY and CDR2 FYNNEI. The CDR3 protein is CASRPRASGTQYF. The CDR3 region has the DNA TGTGCCAGCAGACCTCGGGCCTCCGGTACGCAGTATTTT.

As regards this clonotype: Germline is not matched at one junction end, which may reflect a read error. The chain uses TRBV20-1 and TRBJ1-5; the match to TRBD1 covers 7 bases. The CDR3 contains 13 residues. Germline values: CDR1 DFQATT, CDR2 SNEGSKA (reference sequence). CDR3 protein: CGARPFPGQPQRF. In DNA, the CDR3 is TGCGGTGCTCGCCCCTTTCCGGGACAGCCCCAGCGTTTT.

This clonotype was seen more than once but under ten times. The V and J genes are TRBV19 and TRBJ2-1, with a possible D match to TRBD1 (6 bases). V was clipped by 5 bases and J by 0 bases, with 11 bases between them. Per germline, CDR1 LNHDA and CDR2 SQIVND (reference sequence). The CDR3 totals 15 residues. CDR3 coding DNA: TGTGCCAGTAGTTTCACGACAGGCTCCTACAATGAGCAGTTCTTC. Amino acids: CASSFTTGSYNEQFF.

The chain is built from TRBV27 and TRBJ2-6; tentatively, D is TRBD1 or TRBD2 (5 bases each). CDR1 is MNHEY and CDR2 is SMNVEV in the germline V gene (reference sequence). V lost 3 bases to trimming and J lost 2 bases, with 8 bases between them. This CDR3 is built from 15 residues. CDR3 sequence: CASSLGPAGANVLTF. CDR3 DNA sequence: TGTGCCAGCAGTTTGGGACCGGCTGGGGCCAACGTCCTGACTTTC.

This clonotype was seen a few times. Here the CDR3 DNA reads TGTGCCAGCAGCCCGCGGGGGACTAGCGCCGGGGAGCTGTTTTTT. Amino acid sequence: CASSPRGTSAGELFF. The chain employs TRBV5-4 and TRBJ2-2, with TRBD2 identical over 10 bases. The V segment lost 4 bases and the J segment 6 bases; nucleotides outside the gene matches: 6. In germline, CDR1 is SGHNT, CDR2 YYREEE (reference sequence). The CDR3 is made up of 15 amino acids.

There are many counts of this clonotype. The V gene is TRBV3-1, the J gene TRBJ1-4, with D hard to call. Trimming cost V 0 bases and J 3 bases, with 8 bases left between them. The CDR3 totals 15 residues. Per germline, CDR1 LGHDT and CDR2 YNNKEL (reference sequence). In DNA form, the CDR3 reads TGTGCCAGCAGCCAAGAGTACTCGGCTAATGAAAAACTGTTTTTT. It encodes CASSQEYSANEKLFF.

A single count supports this clonotype. V is TRBV7-8 and J is TRBJ2-2, with TRBD2 as a possible D gene (7 bases). The CDR3 is 17 amino acids. CDR1 SGHVS and CDR2 FQNEAQ come from the germline V gene. V lost 3 bases and J 6 bases, leaving 20 bases between the germline ends. CDR3 coding DNA: TGTGCCAGCAGCTTGGTCGGGGGGCGCGGGTACTCCGGGGAGCTGTTTTTT. It yields the protein CASSLVGGRGYSGELFF. The full variable domain, with the rest looked up from reference TRBV7-8 and TRBJ2-2, is GAGVSQSPRYKVAKRGQDVALRCDPISGHVSLFWYQQALGQGPEFLTYFQNEAQLDKSGLPSDRFFAERPEGSVSTLKIQRTQQEDSAVYLCASSLVGGRGYSGELFFGEGSRLTVL.

This clonotype was observed at least ten times. The CDR3 region has the DNA TGTGCAGCTACTAGCGGATTTAACACCGGGGAGCTGTTTTTT. Translating it yields CAATSGFNTGELFF. The V and J genes are TRBV4-2 and TRBJ2-2; 8 bases align to TRBD2. Per the germline V gene, CDR1 is LGHNA and CDR2 is YNFKEQ. There are 14 residues in the CDR3.

This clonotype was seen repeatedly, ten times or more. The rearrangement joins TRBV12-3 or TRBV12-4 to TRBJ1-1; D may be TRBD1 (5 bases). Trimming shortened V by 3 bases and J by 6 bases, and 11 bases separated the two germline ends. There are 13 residues in the CDR3. The CDR3 loop reads CASSFGGKAEAFF. CDR3 nucleotide sequence: TGTGCCAGCAGTTTCGGGGGAAAGGCTGAAGCTTTCTTT.